The entry below describes one TCR beta chain. The PCR had 60 Vbeta and 13 Jbeta primers. Profiled with immunoSEQ multiplex PCR; TCRdb holds only in-frame clones, not every one. Among tens of thousands of clones listed, around 80% were seen once. The sample comes from a study of cytomegalovirus exposure and HLA in healthy donors. The sequenced sample was PBMCs. The sequence was obtained from a man aged 35 to 55 in good health and CMV-seronegative.

The CDR3 spells CASSGRQVEDTQYF. In DNA, the CDR3 is TGTGCCAGCAGTGGCCGACAGGTTGAGGATACGCAGTATTTT. The chain carries TRBV28 and TRBJ2-3, with D perhaps TRBD1 (6 bases). V lost 5 bases and J lost 6, with 15 bases in between. Per germline, CDR1 MDHEN and CDR2 SYDVKM. This CDR3 contains 14 residues.